This note documents a single T cell receptor beta chain sequence. V lost 3 bases, J lost 4 bases, and 14 bases stayed unmatched. Germline-derived CDR1 and CDR2 are SGHNT and YYREEE (reference sequence). The CDR3 loop spans 17 amino acids. The source of the sample is a study of blood T cell repertoires in COVID-19. Study at large: Sites in the United States, Italy and Spain provided acute and convalescent COVID-19 samples.

The study drew participants aged about 18 to 89 years from about two dozen US areas. Cohorts were determined from participant-reported clinical history. Under the authors' procedure: Researchers report that nucleated cell counts were estimated from reference gene primer amplification. Data came from immunoSEQ multiplex PCR; TCRdb stores just in-frame clones and leaves some out. That table supplies the V and J calls and clone size; D and trimming were determined from the DNA. Altogether about 430,000 clones are present, around nine tenths being singletons, with the ten largest covering more than 0.85%.

This clonotype originated in a woman under 40 with acute COVID-19. J is TRBJ2-3 and V is TRBV5-4; 7 nucleotides agree with TRBD2. The sequenced sample was PBMCs or T cells enriched from blood (not recorded which). CDR3 sequence: CASSSSAPSGLADTQYF. CDR3 nucleotides: TGTGCCAGCAGCTCTAGTGCCCCTAGCGGTCTTGCAGATACGCAGTATTTT.